This T cell receptor beta chain emerged from a study of blood T cell repertoires in COVID-19. About the study: Sites across the United States, Italy and Spain contributed samples from acute and convalescent COVID-19.

While infection was still active, Seattle patients were enrolled and then followed longitudinally. The authors' processing: From reference gene primer amplification, estimates of nucleated cell counts were derived. TCRdb's copy holds only in-frame clones and misses some; the assay was immunoSEQ multiplex PCR. V and J calls and clone size are given by that table; D and trimming were obtained from the DNA. The sample has hundreds of thousands of clones; approximately 80% are singletons. Germline lookup yields CDR1 SGDLS and CDR2 YYNGEE. V trimming: 0 bases; J trimming: 6 bases; junction bases outside the gene matches: 6. This CDR3 contains 15 residues.

The source of this sequence is a woman aged 80 or older with COVID-19, enrolled during active disease. Sequencing input: peripheral blood. The chain combines TRBV9 with TRBJ1-5, with 7 bases lining up with TRBD1. The CDR3 DNA reads as TGTGCCAGCAGCGTAGGCGACAGGGTGGGTCAGCCCCAGCATTTT. Translating it yields CASSVGDRVGQPQHF.